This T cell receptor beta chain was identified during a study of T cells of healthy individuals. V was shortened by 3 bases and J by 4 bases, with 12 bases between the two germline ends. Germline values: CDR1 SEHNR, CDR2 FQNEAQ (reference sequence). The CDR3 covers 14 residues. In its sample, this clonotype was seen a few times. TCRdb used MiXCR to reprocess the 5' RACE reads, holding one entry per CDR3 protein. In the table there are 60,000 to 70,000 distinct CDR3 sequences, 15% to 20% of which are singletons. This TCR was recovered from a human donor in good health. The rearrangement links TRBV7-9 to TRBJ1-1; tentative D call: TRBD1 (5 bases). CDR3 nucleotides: TGTGCCAGCAGCTTCTCGACAGCAAGCACTGAAGCTTTCTTT. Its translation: CASSFSTASTEAFF.